Here is one T cell receptor (beta chain) with its context. Profiled with immunoSEQ multiplex PCR; TCRdb holds only in-frame clones, not every one. The sample carries about 25,000 clones, 90% to 95% recorded once. The data derive from a study of preoperative IRX-2 immunotherapy in early breast cancer. Treatment specified: preoperative locoregional IRX-2 cytokine immunotherapy. Trimming removed 2 bases from V and 2 bases from J, with 9 bases in between. Germline assignment: CDR1 MNHEY and CDR2 SVGAGI. CDR3 length equals 14 residues. Sequencing used tumor tissue, obtained after IRX-2 immunotherapy. This chain connects TRBV6-5 to TRBJ1-1, with D possibly being TRBD1 (5 bases). This TCR derives from a human donor with breast cancer. CDR3 sequence reads: CASSYGQGNTEAFF. CDR3 nucleotide sequence: TGTGCCAGCAGTTACGGGCAGGGAAACACTGAAGCTTTCTTT.